One and the same sample provided the 10 T cell receptor beta chains below, sequenced in a study of T cell responses to AZD1222 COVID-19 vaccine. Assay: immunoSEQ multiplex PCR; the TCRdb copy retains only in-frame clones and omits some. Altogether around 160,000 clones are present, roughly 94% being singletons, with the ten largest covering around 0.98%. Sequenced here: peripheral blood, sampled 28 days after the second AZD1222 dose. The source of these receptors is an adult who received the AZD1222 COVID-19 vaccine.

This clone appeared once. DNA of the CDR3: TGTGCCAGCAGCTTAGGCCTGGGGACAGGCCACTCTGGGGCCAACGTCCTGACTTTC. It specifies CASSLGLGTGHSGANVLTF. This chain links TRBV13 with TRBJ2-6; 8 nucleotides match TRBD1. Germline V lookup: CDR1 PRHDT, CDR2 FYEKMQ (reference sequence). This CDR3 has 19 amino acids. J lost 0 bases, V lost 0 bases, and 7 bases had no gene match.

This sequence joins TRBV10-3 and TRBJ1-5; tentative D call: TRBD1 (5 bases). The CDR3 spans 15 residues. Per the germline V gene, CDR1 is ENHRY and CDR2 is SYGVKD. Trimming shortened V by 6 bases and J by 4 bases, and 16 bases separated the two germline ends. CDR3 sequence (DNA): TGTGCCATCAGGGCGGCCGGGGGATCAAATCAGCCCCAGCATTTT. Translated, it gives CAIRAAGGSNQPQHF.

The V and J genes are TRBV15 and TRBJ1-3; the D gene is possibly TRBD1 (6 bases). CDR1 is LNHNV and CDR2 is YYDKDF in the germline V gene (reference sequence). This CDR3 has 15 amino acids. V lost 5 bases, J lost 8 bases, and 19 bases lay in between. CDR3 in amino acids: CATSEGGHRPDTIYF. The CDR3 DNA is TGTGCCACCAGCGAGGGGGGACACCGGCCGGACACCATATATTTT. The complete variable domain, with remaining parts taken from reference TRBV15 and TRBJ1-3, reads DAMVIQNPRYQVTQFGKPVTLSCSQTLNHNVMYWYQQKSSQAPKLLFHYYDKDFNNEADTPDNFQSRRPNTSFCFLDIRSPGLGDTAMYLCATSEGGHRPDTIYFGEGSWLTVV.

The chain is built from TRBV9 and TRBJ2-1; 7 nucleotides align to TRBD2. Germline CDR1 reads SGDLS; CDR2 reads YYNGEE. V trimming: 0 bases; J trimming: 11 bases; junction bases outside the gene matches: 11. The CDR3 runs to 15 residues. The CDR3: CASSVDGGGVAQQFF. DNA for the CDR3: TGTGCCAGCAGCGTAGATGGGGGAGGGGTCGCCCAGCAGTTCTTC.

The V gene is TRBV4-1, the J gene TRBJ1-3; no clear D. Germline V gene sequence: CDR1 MGHRA, CDR2 YSYEKL. The CDR3 is made up of 15 amino acids. V was shortened by 1 base and J by 4 bases, with 11 bases between the two germline ends. CDR3 sequence reads: CASSQALTPGNTIYF. The CDR3 coding sequence is TGCGCCAGCAGCCAAGCTCTGACGCCCGGAAACACCATATATTTT.

Concerning this clone: In the same sample, other DNA sequences code for this CDR3. V is TRBV3-1 (or the pseudogene TRBV3-2) and J is TRBJ1-5; no firm D call. The CDR3 sequence is 14 residues long. From germline, CDR1 is LGHDT and CDR2 YNNKEL (reference sequence). The V end lost 1 base, the J end lost 4 bases, and 8 bases lay between the germline ends. CDR3 in amino acids: CASSQGVGNQPQHF. The CDR3 region has the DNA TGTGCCAGCAGCCAAGGGGTAGGGAATCAGCCCCAGCATTTT.

The chain recombines TRBV6-5 with TRBJ1-1; D is possibly TRBD1 (5 bases). CDR3 length equals 13 residues. The V end lost 8 bases, the J end lost 5 bases, and 15 bases lay between the germline ends. CDR1 MNHEY and CDR2 SVGAGI come from the germline V gene. CDR3 sequence reads: CASLRGDRTEAFF. CDR3 bases: TGTGCCAGCTTAAGAGGGGACCGGACTGAAGCTTTCTTT.

CDR3 residues: CASSLYSSNQPQHF. CDR3 nucleotides: TGTGCCAGCAGTTTGTACAGTAGCAATCAGCCCCAGCATTTT. The chain recombines TRBV27 with TRBJ1-5; D gene ambiguous. Looked up from germline, CDR1 is MNHEY and CDR2 is SMNVEV (reference sequence). The CDR3 loop spans 14 amino acids. Trimming left V 3 bases short and J 0 bases short, with 6 bases between.

The chain employs TRBV10-3 and TRBJ2-3; no clear D. The CDR3 has 14 residues. Trimming cost V 4 bases and J 0 bases, with 8 bases left between them. Germline-derived CDR1 and CDR2 are ENHRY and SYGVKD. The CDR3 is CAISARSSTDTQYF. The CDR3, as DNA: TGTGCCATCAGTGCTCGTTCTAGCACAGATACGCAGTATTTT.

J is TRBJ1-2 and V is TRBV7-6; 7 bases map to TRBD1. The V gene end was trimmed by 1 base and the J gene end by 7 bases; junction bases not matched to a gene: 6. CDR1 and CDR2 (germline): SGHVS, FNYEAQ. The CDR3 consists of 14 residues. Here the CDR3 reads CASSLDPGGGGYTF. The CDR3 DNA sequence: TGTGCCAGCAGCTTAGATCCAGGGGGTGGTGGCTACACCTTC.